The 18 T cell receptor beta chains below all came from one sample that was sequenced in a study of blood T cells in healthy people across ages. The second PCR ran about 6 to 11 cycles with a sample-barcoded 5' primer and J-beta primers. TCRdb reprocessed the 5' RACE reads via MiXCR and lists one record per CDR3 protein. The table records about 780,000 distinct CDR3 sequences, 20% to 30% of them present only once. This sample was also put to use in a study of T cells of mothers and their children.

The sample comprised blood. Receptor source: a boy between 10 and 17 years old in good health.

This clonotype has more than one count but fewer than ten. V gene TRBV9 combines with J gene TRBJ2-5, with a tentative D call TRBD1 (6 bases). Germline V gene data show CDR1 as SGDLS and CDR2 as YYNGEE. Between the trimmed V and J ends, which lost 2 bases and 1 base, there was a span of 12 bases. The CDR3 is 15 amino acids. The CDR3 here is CASSVRDTLQETQYF. CDR3 DNA: TGTGCCAGCAGCGTCCGGGACACCCTCCAAGAGACCCAGTACTTC.

This chain connects TRBV5-1 to TRBJ2-5; perhaps D is TRBD1 or TRBD2 (5 bases each). CDR3 size: 14 residues. Per the germline V gene, CDR1 is SGHRS and CDR2 is YFSETQ. Between the trimmed V and J ends, which lost 3 bases and 1 base, there was a span of 10 bases. The CDR3 DNA follows: TGCGCCAGCAGCTCGAAGGGACCCCAAGAGACCCAGTACTTC. This codes for CASSSKGPQETQYF.

The J gene is TRBJ2-1, the V gene TRBV7-2; 12 bases match TRBD2. Trimming cost V 5 bases and J 8 bases; bases outside gene matches: 7. Germline V gene lookup returns CDR1 SGHTA and CDR2 FQGNSA. The CDR3 is 15 residues long. In DNA form, the CDR3 reads TGTGCCAGCAGCCCCTCTAGCGGGGGGGTCCATGAGCAGTTCTTC. Translation gives CASSPSSGGVHEQFF.

This clonotype was counted between two and nine times. The rearrangement links TRBV5-1 to TRBJ2-1, with TRBD2 as a possible D gene (5 bases). The CDR3 covers 15 residues. The V gene lost 0 bases and the J gene lost 5 bases, with 12 bases spanning the gap. CDR1 is SGHRS and CDR2 is YFSETQ in the germline V gene. The CDR3 bases are TGCGCCAGCAGCTTGGACGGGGTAGTCGACAATGAGCAGTTCTTC. It is translated as CASSLDGVVDNEQFF.

The chain links TRBV6-5 to TRBJ2-1, with D perhaps matching TRBD2 (6 bases). Germline-derived CDR1 and CDR2 are MNHEY and SVGAGI. V was cut by 6 bases and J by 0 bases, with 15 bases left in between. This CDR3 region has 16 residues. This CDR3 is CASSLLMGGSYNEQFF. The CDR3 bases are TGTGCCAGCAGCCTACTCATGGGGGGCTCCTACAATGAGCAGTTCTTC.

J is TRBJ2-1 and V is TRBV29-1; weak D call: TRBD1 (5 bases). The V gene lost 1 base and the J gene lost 2 bases, with 9 bases spanning the gap. The CDR3 has 14 residues. Germline CDR1 reads SQVTM; CDR2 reads ANQGSEA. The CDR3 spells CSVEGGLTYNEQFF. The CDR3, as DNA: TGCAGCGTTGAAGGGGGCCTTACCTACAATGAGCAGTTCTTC.

There are a few counts of this clonotype. The chain recombines TRBV11-2 with TRBJ2-4; 13 bases are shared with TRBD2. The V and J ends lost 1 base and 0 bases, in that order; junction bases with no gene match: 9. This CDR3 is built from 20 residues. Germline-derived CDR1 and CDR2 are SGHAT and FQNNGV. CDR3 amino acids: CASSLGRLAGGKVAKNIQYF. The DNA for the CDR3 is TGTGCCAGCAGCTTAGGCCGACTAGCGGGGGGTAAAGTAGCCAAAAACATTCAGTACTTC.

This chain links TRBV30 with TRBJ1-2; tentative D call: TRBD1 (6 bases). The CDR3 totals 15 residues. V gave up 3 bases and J gave up 5 bases, with 19 bases separating them. Germline V lookup: CDR1 GTSNPN, CDR2 SVGIG (reference sequence). This CDR3 reads CAWRAEGQPGYGYTF. CDR3 sequence (DNA): TGTGCCTGGAGGGCTGAGGGACAACCAGGGTATGGCTACACCTTC.

The chain couples TRBV12-3 or TRBV12-4 to TRBJ2-4; no clear D gene. This CDR3 comprises 14 residues. V dropped 2 bases and J dropped 6 bases, with 11 bases sitting between them. Written as DNA, the CDR3 is TGTGCCAGCAGTTTAAAGGGCAAGCGAAACATTCAGTACTTC. Translation gives CASSLKGKRNIQYF.

The rearrangement uses TRBV20-1 and TRBJ2-5; D is uncertain. The DNA end favors TRBJ2-7, so the J call may be wrong. The CDR3 is made up of 13 amino acids. Looked up from germline, CDR1 is DFQATT and CDR2 is SNEGSKA (reference sequence). DNA of the CDR3: TGCAGTGCTAGAGAACTGTCTAGTTACGAGCAGTACTTC. Encoded protein: CSARELSSYEQYF.

V and J are TRBV6-1 and TRBJ2-1; 7 bases are shared with TRBD1. CDR1 and CDR2 from the germline V gene are MNHNS and SASEGT. Germline trimming cut 6 bases from V and 0 bases from J; bases unmatched to any gene: 8. This CDR3 is built from 16 residues. The CDR3 region is CASSRGGAGSYNEQFF. The CDR3 DNA sequence: TGTGCCAGCAGCCGAGGGGGCGCGGGCTCCTACAATGAGCAGTTCTTC.

The chain joins TRBV12-3 or TRBV12-4 to TRBJ2-5; TRBD2 agrees at 11 bases. The better agreement between TRBJ2-7 and the DNA end casts doubt on the J call. The CDR3 extends over 15 amino acids. Written as DNA, the CDR3 is TGTGCCAGCAGTCCAGGGACTAGCGGCTCCTACGAGCAGTACGTC. This codes for CASSPGTSGSYEQYV.

The sample holds a few counts of this clonotype. This chain connects TRBV29-1 to TRBJ2-7, with TRBD2 matching over 11 bases. V gave up 5 bases and J gave up 4 bases; unmatched junction bases: 7. The CDR3 has 14 amino acids. CDR1 is SQVTM and CDR2 is ANQGSEA in the germline V gene. CDR3 residues: CSVIAGGALYEQYF. In nucleotides, the CDR3 is TGCAGCGTTATAGCGGGGGGGGCCTTGTACGAGCAGTACTTC.

The chain links TRBV2 to TRBJ2-3, with 14 bases that match TRBD2. The ends lost 6 bases at V and 10 bases at J; junction bases unmatched: 9. Germline V lookup: CDR1 SNHLY, CDR2 FYNNEI. This CDR3 spans 15 amino acids. CDR3 nucleotides: TGTGCCAGCAGATCGGGACTAGCGGGAGCCACGGCGCAGTATTTT. It is translated as CASRSGLAGATAQYF.

This clonotype was seen a few times. The rearrangement uses TRBV12-3 or TRBV12-4 and TRBJ1-2; D possibly corresponds to TRBD1 (6 bases). This CDR3 contains 14 residues. V lost 7 bases, J lost 2 bases, and 14 bases lay in between. CDR3 in amino acids: CASTFGGFNYGYTF. CDR3 nucleotides: TGTGCCAGCACCTTCGGGGGCTTCAACTATGGCTACACCTTC.

This clonotype showed up just a few times. CDR3 bases: TGTGCCAGCAGCTATAGGGGACAGGGGGACAATGAGCAGTTCTTC. Translating gives CASSYRGQGDNEQFF. The rearrangement links TRBV2 to TRBJ2-1; TRBD1 aligns across 11 bases. This CDR3 is built from 15 residues. V lost 6 bases to trimming and J lost 5 bases; unmatched junction nucleotides: 6. The germline CDR1 and CDR2 sequences are SNHLY and FYNNEI.

Comments on this clonotype: The junction does not match germline at one end; this may be a read error. This rearrangement joins TRBV15 to TRBJ2-5; D is undetermined. The CDR3 is 14 amino acids. Germline CDR1 reads LNHNV; CDR2 reads YYDKDF (reference sequence). In DNA, the CDR3 is TGTGCCGCCAGCAGAGGAAAAGACCAAGAGACCCAGTACTTC. As protein: CAASRGKDQETQYF.

This clonotype has only a few counts. V gene TRBV12-3 or TRBV12-4 combines with J gene TRBJ2-1; 11 bases fit TRBD1. This CDR3 has 16 residues. Losses at the gene ends were 1 base for V and 3 bases for J; bases not matched to a gene: 2. CDR3 DNA sequence: TGTGCCAGCAGTTTAGGTGGGACAGGGGGCTACAATGAGCAGTTCTTC. Encoded protein: CASSLGGTGGYNEQFF.